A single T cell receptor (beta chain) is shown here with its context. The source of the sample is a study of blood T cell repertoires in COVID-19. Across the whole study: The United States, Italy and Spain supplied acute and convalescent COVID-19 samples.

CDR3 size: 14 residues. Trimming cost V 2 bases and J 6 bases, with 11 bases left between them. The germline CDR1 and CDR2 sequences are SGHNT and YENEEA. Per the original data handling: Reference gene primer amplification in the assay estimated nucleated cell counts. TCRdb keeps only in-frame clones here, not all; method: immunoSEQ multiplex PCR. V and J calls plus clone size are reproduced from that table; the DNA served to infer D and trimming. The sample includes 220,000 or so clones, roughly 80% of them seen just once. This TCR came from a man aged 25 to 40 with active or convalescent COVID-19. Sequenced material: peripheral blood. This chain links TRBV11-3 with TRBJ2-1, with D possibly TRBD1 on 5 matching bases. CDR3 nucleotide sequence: TGTGCCAGCAGCTTAACCCAGGGCCCCAATGAGCAGTTCTTC. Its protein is CASSLTQGPNEQFF.